A selection of T cell receptor beta chains follows, all from one sample in a study of metastatic and nonmetastatic thyroid tumors. MiXCR reprocessed the PCR reads for TCRdb. Among about 41,000 clones listed, roughly 31% were seen once. The sample consisted of blood. The source of these receptors is a male donor with papillary thyroid cancer or a benign thyroid nodule (not recorded which). Some clones in this sample may be carry-over from other donors' samples. Each CDR3 is given with its conserved first and last residue. Each record gives: J gene, V gene, clone size, D gene, CDR3 protein, CDR3 DNA. D genes are given only for firm matches. The size of a clone is reported for some rows only, either as once, few or many, or as a class for expanded clones.

TRBJ2-2 | TRBV11-3 | many | - | CASSLGLGHNTGELFF | TGTGCCAGCAGCTTAGGTTTAGGACATAACACCGGGGAGCTGTTTTTT
TRBJ1-3 | TRBV30 | few | - | CAWSRGFGNTIYF | TGTGCCTGGAGCCGGGGGTTTGGAAACACCATATATTTT
TRBJ2-7 | TRBV6-6 | medium-sized | - | CASSYSGRRGDEQYF | TGTGCCAGCAGTTACTCCGGTCGGAGGGGGGACGAGCAGTACTTC
TRBJ1-4 | TRBV4-2 | many | - | CASSLDSPSTNEKLFF | TGTGCCAGCAGCCTTGACAGTCCATCAACTAATGAAAAACTGTTTTTT
TRBJ1-1 | TRBV6-1 | once | - | CASSGDTGRATEALF | TGTGCCAGCAGTGGCGATACAGGGAGGGCCACTGAAGCTCTCTTT
TRBJ2-1 | TRBV29-1 | many | - | CSVELGHSSYNEQFF | TGCAGCGTTGAGTTGGGACACAGCTCCTACAATGAGCAGTTCTTC
TRBJ2-7 | TRBV2 | few | - | CASSPMWSLFYEQYF | TGTGCCAGCAGCCCCATGTGGAGTCTTTTCTACGAGCAGTACTTC
TRBJ1-1 | TRBV5-4 | few | - | CASSERRDRNTEAFF | TGTGCCAGCAGCGAACGCCGGGACCGGAACACTGAAGCTTTCTTT
TRBJ2-3 | TRBV20-1 | many | - | CSAREEAGDTQYF | TGCAGTGCTAGAGAAGAGGCTGGAGATACGCAGTATTTT
TRBJ1-5 | TRBV28 | many | - | CASSFFLLGQPQHF | TGTGCCAGCAGTTTCTTTCTACTCGGTCAGCCCCAGCATTTT
TRBJ2-1 | TRBV6-2/TRBV6-3 | - | TRBD2 | CASKPTSVTYNEQFF | TGTGCCAGCAAACCCACTAGCGTTACCTACAATGAGCAGTTCTTC
TRBJ1-2 | TRBV12-3/TRBV12-4 | many | TRBD1 | CASTLKRAGGYGCTF | TGTGCCAGCACCTTAAAGCGCGCAGGGGGCTATGGCTGCACCTTC
TRBJ1-1 | TRBV28 | many | - | CASSLALRGGDTEAFF | TGTGCCAGCAGTTTAGCCCTACGAGGGGGGGACACTGAAGCTTTCTTT
TRBJ1-3 | TRBV5-1 | - | - | CASSGGNTIYF | TGCGCCAGCAGCGGTGGAAACACCATATATTTT
TRBJ2-2 | TRBV5-2 | - | - | CASSPFGTGDLAGELFF | TGTGCCAGCTCCCCTTTTGGGACGGGAGACCTGGCCGGGGAGCTGTTTTTT
TRBJ2-7 | TRBV10-2 | - | - | CASSDDRAQQYF | TGCGCCAGCAGTGACGATCGTGCTCAGCAGTACTTC
TRBJ1-2 | TRBV12-3/TRBV12-4 | - | - | CASSFRGSGAYERGYTF | TGTGCCAGCAGTTTTAGGGGTAGTGGGGCGTATGAACGTGGCTACACCTTC
TRBJ1-2 | TRBV28 | medium-sized | - | CASTRAVPYGYTF | TGTGCCAGCACCCGAGCGGTGCCCTATGGCTACACCTTC
TRBJ2-7 | TRBV18 | many | - | CASSPQDSYEQYF | TGTGCCAGCTCACCACAGGACAGCTACGAGCAGTACTTC
TRBJ2-7 | TRBV6-5 | - | - | CASIYVQVGEQYF | TGTGCCAGCATTTACGTACAGGTCGGCGAGCAGTACTTC
TRBJ2-1 | TRBV5-4 | - | - | CASSFGWNSYNEQSF | TGTGCCAGCAGCTTTGGCTGGAACTCCTACAATGAGCAGTCCTTC
TRBJ2-7 | TRBV28 | medium-sized | TRBD2 | CASTTPSGNSYEQYF | TGTGCCAGCACTACCCCTAGCGGAAATTCCTACGAGCAGTACTTC
TRBJ1-5 | TRBV6-1 | many | - | CASSPGVGPQHF | TGTGCCAGCAGTCCCGGGGTGGGACCCCAGCATTTT
TRBJ2-5 | TRBV19 | many | - | CASSTVRGPQETQYF | TGTGCCAGTAGTACCGTCAGGGGCCCCCAAGAGACCCAGTACTTC
TRBJ2-3 | TRBV29-1 | many | - | CSVQIGLLSQDTQYF | TGCAGCGTTCAGATTGGACTTCTCTCCCAAGATACGCAGTATTTT
TRBJ2-7 | TRBV2 | few | TRBD1 | CASRIRQGPYEQYF | TGTGCCAGCAGAATACGACAGGGGCCTTACGAGCAGTACTTC